The 16 T cell receptor beta chains below come from one sample, sequenced in a study of low-dose radiotherapy and immunotherapy resistance in tumors. Time point in this sample: before trial treatment. TRAV- and TRBV-specific primers primed first-strand cDNA, covering alpha and beta chains. Amplification of TCRs used a constant-region primer and V-primer adapter for about 20 PCR cycles. TCRdb called the reads again in MiXCR, with one record for every CDR3 protein. The table has 75,000 to 95,000 distinct CDR3 sequences, approximately 17% seen once. Sample: PBMCs, taken before treatment. The receptors originated from a male donor with prostate cancer.

By share, this clonotype ranks as medium-sized. The gene calls are TRBV11-2 and TRBJ2-2; D unresolved. CDR3 length: 13 residues. Trimming took off 0 bases at V and 8 bases at J, with 7 bases between the two ends. Germline CDR1 SGHAT, CDR2 FQNNGV. The CDR3 protein is CASSLEPSGELFF. The CDR3 region has the DNA TGTGCCAGCAGCTTAGAGCCATCGGGGGAGCTGTTTTTT.

This clonotype occurred many times. The gene calls are TRBV28 and TRBJ2-1; 9 positions agree with TRBD2. Germline CDR1 MDHEN, CDR2 SYDVKM. Trimming cost V 1 base and J 7 bases; bases outside gene matches: 14. The CDR3 has 18 amino acids. CDR3 in DNA: TGTGCCAGCAGTTTATCATTCCCGGGGACTAGCTTTGATAATGAGCAGTTCTTC. Translation: CASSLSFPGTSFDNEQFF. Combining the CDR3 with reference TRBV28 and TRBJ2-1 gives the whole variable domain DVKVTQSSRYLVKRTGEKVFLECVQDMDHENMFWYRQDPGLGLRLIYFSYDVKMKEKGDIPEGYSVSREKKERFSLILESASTNQTSMYLCASSLSFPGTSFDNEQFFGPGTRLTVL.

This clonotype was counted many times. The chain is built from TRBV20-1 and TRBJ1-2; the D gene is possibly TRBD1 (6 bases). The ends were cut back, 4 bases at V and 4 bases at J, with 10 bases in the middle. The CDR3 length is 12 residues. Germline CDR1 and CDR2: DFQATT and SNEGSKA (reference sequence). The CDR3 nucleotides read TGCAGTGCTACCGAGGGGGTCTATGGCTACACCTTC. Translated: CSATEGVYGYTF.

This clonotype has a count of ten or more. The V call is TRBV23-1, the J call TRBJ2-2; D is possibly TRBD1 (6 bases). TRBV23-1 is placed among ORFs of uncertain function. Trimming left V 2 bases short and J 4 bases short, with 11 bases between. The CDR3 sequence is 15 residues long. This CDR3 is CASSQGQRTTGELFF. DNA for the CDR3: TGCGCCAGCAGTCAAGGACAGAGAACCACCGGGGAGCTGTTTTTT.

Only a few counts were recorded for this clonotype. CDR3 bases: TGCAGTGCTAGAGAATTCGGACAGCCGAGCTCCTACGAGCAGTACTTC. As protein: CSAREFGQPSSYEQYF. This sequence joins TRBV20-1 and TRBJ2-7; TRBD1 is a possible D gene (6 bases). Trimming removed 0 bases at V and 0 bases at J, with 15 bases between. The CDR3 is 16 residues long. Germline V gene lookup returns CDR1 DFQATT and CDR2 SNEGSKA (reference sequence).

This clonotype was recorded a few times. The chain is built from TRBV20-1 and TRBJ2-7; perhaps TRBD2 as D (5 bases). There are 12 residues in the CDR3. V lost 3 bases and J 5 bases, leaving 11 bases between the germline ends. Germline V CDR1 and CDR2: DFQATT, SNEGSKA (reference sequence). Here the CDR3 reads CSASPVRDEQYF. CDR3 nucleotides: TGCAGTGCTAGCCCCGTGCGGGACGAGCAGTACTTC.

This clonotype was counted at least ten times. The V call is TRBV12-3 or TRBV12-4, the J call TRBJ2-1, with D unclear. The germline V and J ends were trimmed by 7 bases and 7 bases, with 11 bases remaining between them. This CDR3 contains 12 residues. The CDR3 nucleotides read TGTGCCAGCACCCCCTCATCGAATGAGCAGTTCTTC. Protein product: CASTPSSNEQFF.

Worth noting for this clonotype: The final CDR3 position lacks the conserved phenylalanine or tryptophan, pointing to a likely read error. V gene TRBV7-3 combines with J gene TRBJ1-1; a weak D match, TRBD1 (6 bases). The CDR3 runs to 13 residues. Germline lookup yields CDR1 SGHTA and CDR2 FQGTGA. CDR3: CPSGPGHNTEAFL. The DNA of the CDR3 is TGTCCCAGCGGACCGGGACATAACACTGAAGCTTTCCTT.

Comments on this clonotype: Compared with germline, one end of the junction differs, possibly owing to a read error. The V call is TRBV11-2, the J call TRBJ2-7; no clear D. The CDR3 loop spans 12 amino acids. The germline CDR1 and CDR2 sequences are SGHAT and FQNNGV. CDR3 bases: TGTGCCAGCAGTTTATCGGGTTACGAGGAGTACTTC. Translated, it gives CASSLSGYEEYF.

This clonotype was found many times. V is TRBV7-9 and J is TRBJ2-7; no reliable D call. CDR3 length equals 11 residues. The germline V gene encodes CDR1 SEHNR and CDR2 FQNEAQ (reference sequence). V lost 7 bases, J lost 4 bases, and 8 bases lay in between. CDR3 in amino acids: CASTLGYEQYF. The CDR3 nucleotides read TGTGCCAGCACCTTGGGTTACGAGCAGTACTTC.

This clonotype was seen many times. The chain is built from TRBV7-2 and TRBJ2-7, with D unresolved. CDR1 and CDR2 (germline): SGHTA, FQGNSA. Trimming stripped 1 base from V and 5 bases from J, with 9 bases between. The CDR3 covers 13 residues. The CDR3 protein is CASSLGMGNEQYF. CDR3 nucleotides: TGTGCCAGCAGCTTAGGAATGGGGAACGAGCAGTACTTC.

There are many counts of this clonotype. The rearrangement uses TRBV7-2 and TRBJ1-2; TRBD1 agrees at 9 bases. CDR3 length equals 16 residues. CDR1 and CDR2 from the germline V gene are SGHTA and FQGNSA. The V segment lost 3 bases and the J segment 4 bases; nucleotides outside the gene matches: 9. The CDR3 loop is CASSFAQGATGYGYTF. The CDR3 nucleotides are TGTGCCAGCAGCTTCGCACAGGGGGCGACTGGCTATGGCTACACCTTC.

This clonotype has at least ten counts. The CDR3 sequence: CASSQNKNQPQHF. As DNA, the CDR3 is TGTGCCAGCAGCCAAAACAAGAATCAGCCCCAGCATTTT. J is TRBJ1-5 and V is TRBV12-3 or TRBV12-4, with D unresolved. This CDR3 contains 13 residues. Trimming cost V 6 bases and J 4 bases, with 10 bases left between them.

In this sample, this clonotype is large. The V gene is TRBV12-3 or TRBV12-4, the J gene TRBJ2-1, with 12 bases identical to TRBD2. This CDR3 contains 14 residues. V lost 7 bases to trimming and J lost 14 bases; unmatched junction nucleotides: 12. The CDR3 is CASTLGLASGREFF. CDR3 sequence (DNA): TGTGCCAGCACCCTAGGCCTGGCTAGCGGGAGGGAGTTCTTC.

This clonotype was seen at least ten times. The chain employs TRBV20-1 and TRBJ2-5, with TRBD2 identical over 12 bases. Germline V CDR1 and CDR2: DFQATT, SNEGSKA (reference sequence). The length of the CDR3 is 14 residues. V lost 7 bases to trimming and J lost 5 bases; unmatched junction nucleotides: 8. The CDR3 nucleotides read TGCAGTGGAATCGGGACTAGCGGGTCTGAGACCCAGTACTTC. Its protein product is CSGIGTSGSETQYF.

The J gene is TRBJ1-4, the V gene TRBV6-9; D may be TRBD1 (5 bases). Trimming took 2 bases from V and 3 from J, leaving 7 bases between them. The CDR3 covers 14 residues. Germline lookup yields CDR1 MNHGY and CDR2 SVAAGI. In DNA form, the CDR3 reads TGTGCCAGCAGTTATCGGGGCGCTAATGAAAAACTGTTTTTT. Translating it yields CASSYRGANEKLFF.